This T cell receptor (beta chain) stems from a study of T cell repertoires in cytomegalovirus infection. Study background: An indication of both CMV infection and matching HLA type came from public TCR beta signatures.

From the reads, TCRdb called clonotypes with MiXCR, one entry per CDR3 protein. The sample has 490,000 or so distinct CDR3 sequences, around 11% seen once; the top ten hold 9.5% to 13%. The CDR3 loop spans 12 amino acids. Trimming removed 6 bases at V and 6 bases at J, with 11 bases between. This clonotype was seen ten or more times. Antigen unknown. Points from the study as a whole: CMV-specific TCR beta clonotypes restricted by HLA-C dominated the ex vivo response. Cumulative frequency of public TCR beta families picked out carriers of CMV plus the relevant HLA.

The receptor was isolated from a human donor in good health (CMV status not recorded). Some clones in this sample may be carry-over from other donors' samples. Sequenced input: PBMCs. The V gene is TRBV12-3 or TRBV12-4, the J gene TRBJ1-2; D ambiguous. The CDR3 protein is CASSDGVDGYTF. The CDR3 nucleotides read TGTGCCAGCAGCGACGGAGTCGATGGCTACACCTTC.